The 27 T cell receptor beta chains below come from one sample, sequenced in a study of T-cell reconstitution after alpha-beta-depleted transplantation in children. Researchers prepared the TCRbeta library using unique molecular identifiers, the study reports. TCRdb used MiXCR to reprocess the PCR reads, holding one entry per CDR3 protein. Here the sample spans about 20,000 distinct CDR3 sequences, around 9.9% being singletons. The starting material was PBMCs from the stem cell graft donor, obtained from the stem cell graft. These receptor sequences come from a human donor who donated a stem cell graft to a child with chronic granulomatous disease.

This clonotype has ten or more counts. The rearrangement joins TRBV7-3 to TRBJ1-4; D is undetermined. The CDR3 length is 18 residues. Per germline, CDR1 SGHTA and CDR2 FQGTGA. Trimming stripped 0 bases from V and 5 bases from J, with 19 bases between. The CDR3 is CASSLTAGPKRRNEKLFF. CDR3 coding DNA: TGTGCCAGCAGCTTAACGGCCGGGCCCAAAAGGAGAAATGAAAAACTGTTTTTT.

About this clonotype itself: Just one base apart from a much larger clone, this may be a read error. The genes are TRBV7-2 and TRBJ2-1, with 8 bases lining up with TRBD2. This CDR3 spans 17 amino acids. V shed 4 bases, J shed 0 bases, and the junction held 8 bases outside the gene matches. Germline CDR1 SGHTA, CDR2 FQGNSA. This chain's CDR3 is CTSSSRLAKSSYNEQFF. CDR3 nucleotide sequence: TGTACCAGCAGCTCCCGACTAGCGAAAAGCTCCTACAATGAGCAGTTCTTC.

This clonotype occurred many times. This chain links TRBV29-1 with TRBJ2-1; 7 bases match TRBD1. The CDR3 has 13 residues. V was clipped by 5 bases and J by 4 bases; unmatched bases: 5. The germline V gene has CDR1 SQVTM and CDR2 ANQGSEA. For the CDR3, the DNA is TGCAGCGTTTACAGGGGATTTTACAATGAGCAGTTCTTC. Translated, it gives CSVYRGFYNEQFF.

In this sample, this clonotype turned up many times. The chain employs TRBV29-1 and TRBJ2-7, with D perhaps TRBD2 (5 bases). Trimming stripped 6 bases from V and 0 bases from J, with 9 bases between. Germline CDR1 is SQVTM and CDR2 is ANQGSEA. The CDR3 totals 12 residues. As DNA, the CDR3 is TGCAGCGTCCACCGGGGCTCCTACGAGCAGTACTTC. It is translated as CSVHRGSYEQYF.

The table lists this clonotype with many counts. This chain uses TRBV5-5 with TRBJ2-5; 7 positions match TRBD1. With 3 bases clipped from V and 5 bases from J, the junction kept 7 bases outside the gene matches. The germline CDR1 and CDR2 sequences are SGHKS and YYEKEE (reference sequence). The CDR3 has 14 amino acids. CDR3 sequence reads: CASSSPGQRETQYF. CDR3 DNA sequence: TGTGCCAGCAGCTCTCCGGGACAGAGGGAGACCCAGTACTTC.

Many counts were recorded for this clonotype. The CDR3 sequence is CSARDPSGGVHEQFF. For the CDR3, the DNA is TGCAGTGCTAGAGATCCCAGCGGGGGGGTCCATGAGCAGTTCTTC. This chain connects TRBV20-1 to TRBJ2-1; TRBD2 aligns across 10 bases. The V and J ends lost 0 bases and 8 bases, in that order; junction bases with no gene match: 7. Per the germline V gene, CDR1 is DFQATT and CDR2 is SNEGSKA (reference sequence). The CDR3 consists of 15 residues.

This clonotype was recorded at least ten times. As DNA, the CDR3 is TGCAGTGCAGGGCTAAGCTCCTACAATGAGCAGTTCTTC. It translates to CSAGLSSYNEQFF. The gene calls are TRBV20-1 and TRBJ2-1, with D uncertain. The CDR3 runs 13 residues. Germline V gives CDR1 DFQATT, CDR2 SNEGSKA (reference sequence). Deletions cut 6 bases from V and 0 bases from J, with 9 bases between.

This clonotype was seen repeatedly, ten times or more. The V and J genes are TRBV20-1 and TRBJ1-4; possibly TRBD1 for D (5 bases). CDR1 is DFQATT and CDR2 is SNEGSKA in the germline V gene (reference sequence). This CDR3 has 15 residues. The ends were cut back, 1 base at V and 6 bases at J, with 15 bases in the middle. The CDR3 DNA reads TGCAGTGCTAGAGGTTGGACCGGGGCGGATGAAAAACTGTTTTTT. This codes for CSARGWTGADEKLFF.

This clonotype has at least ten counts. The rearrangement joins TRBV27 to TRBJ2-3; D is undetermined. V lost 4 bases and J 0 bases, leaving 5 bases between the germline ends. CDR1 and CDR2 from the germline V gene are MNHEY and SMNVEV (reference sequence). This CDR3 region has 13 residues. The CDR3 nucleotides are TGTGCCAGCAGTTCCCTTAGCACAGATACGCAGTATTTT. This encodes CASSSLSTDTQYF.

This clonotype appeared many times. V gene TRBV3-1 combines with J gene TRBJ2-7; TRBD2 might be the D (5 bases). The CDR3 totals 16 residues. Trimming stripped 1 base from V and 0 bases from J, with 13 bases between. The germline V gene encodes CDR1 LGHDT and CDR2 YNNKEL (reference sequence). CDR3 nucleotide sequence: TGTGCCAGCAGCCAAGGTTGGTCGGGGAGCTCCTACGAGCAGTACTTC. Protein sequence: CASSQGWSGSSYEQYF.

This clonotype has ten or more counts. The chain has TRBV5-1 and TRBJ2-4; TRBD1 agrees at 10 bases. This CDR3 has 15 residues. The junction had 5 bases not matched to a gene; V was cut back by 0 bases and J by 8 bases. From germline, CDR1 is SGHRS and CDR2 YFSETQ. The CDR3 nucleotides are TGCGCCAGCAGCTTGGCCGACAGGGGGCTTTACATTCAGTACTTC. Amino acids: CASSLADRGLYIQYF.

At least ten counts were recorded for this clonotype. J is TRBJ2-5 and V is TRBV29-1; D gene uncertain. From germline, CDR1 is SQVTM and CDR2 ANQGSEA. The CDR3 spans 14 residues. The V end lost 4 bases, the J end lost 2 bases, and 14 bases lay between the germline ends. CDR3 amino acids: CSVGYDGKQETQYF. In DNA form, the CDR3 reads TGCAGCGTTGGTTACGACGGAAAACAAGAGACCCAGTACTTC.

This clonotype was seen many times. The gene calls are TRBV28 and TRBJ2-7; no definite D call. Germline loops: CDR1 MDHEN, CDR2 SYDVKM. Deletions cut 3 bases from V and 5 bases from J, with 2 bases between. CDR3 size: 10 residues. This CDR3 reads CASSFDEQYF. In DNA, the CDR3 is TGTGCCAGCAGTTTCGACGAGCAGTACTTC.

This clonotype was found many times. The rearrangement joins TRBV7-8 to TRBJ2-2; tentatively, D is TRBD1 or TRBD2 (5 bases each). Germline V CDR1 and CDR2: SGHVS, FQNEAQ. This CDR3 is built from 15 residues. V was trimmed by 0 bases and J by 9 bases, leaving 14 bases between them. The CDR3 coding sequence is TGTGCCAGCAGCTTAGCGTTTTCCGGGGACCGGGAGCTGTTTTTT. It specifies CASSLAFSGDRELFF.

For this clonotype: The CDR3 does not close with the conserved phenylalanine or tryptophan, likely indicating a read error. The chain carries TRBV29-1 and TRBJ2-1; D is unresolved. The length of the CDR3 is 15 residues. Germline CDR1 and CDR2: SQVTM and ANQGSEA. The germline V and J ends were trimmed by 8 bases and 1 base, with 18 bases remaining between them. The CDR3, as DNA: TGCAGCACTGGACCGAAGCCCAATTCCTACAATGAGCAGTTCTTG. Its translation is CSTGPKPNSYNEQFL.

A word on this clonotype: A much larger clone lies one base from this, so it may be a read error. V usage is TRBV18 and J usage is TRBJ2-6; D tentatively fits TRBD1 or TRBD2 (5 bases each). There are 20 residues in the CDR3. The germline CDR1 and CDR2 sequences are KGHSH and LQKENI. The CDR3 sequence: CASSPRPGEIGNSGANGLTF. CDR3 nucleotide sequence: TGTGCCAGCTCACCACGGCCCGGGGAAATTGGGAACTCTGGGGCCAACGGCCTGACTTTC.

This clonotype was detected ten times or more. In DNA, the CDR3 is TGTGCCAGCAGTTTATCGGGACAGGGCTACGAGCAGTACTTC. Translated: CASSLSGQGYEQYF. The chain has TRBV12-3 or TRBV12-4 and TRBJ2-7, with 9 bases matching TRBD1. CDR3 length equals 14 residues. J was trimmed by 3 bases and V by 2 bases; bases with no gene match: 2.

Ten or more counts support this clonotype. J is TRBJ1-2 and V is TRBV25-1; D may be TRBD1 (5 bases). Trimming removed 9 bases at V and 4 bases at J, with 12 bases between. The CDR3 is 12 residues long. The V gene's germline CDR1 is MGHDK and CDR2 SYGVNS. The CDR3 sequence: CASLTASYGYTF. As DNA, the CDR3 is TGTGCCAGTCTGACAGCTAGCTATGGCTACACCTTC.

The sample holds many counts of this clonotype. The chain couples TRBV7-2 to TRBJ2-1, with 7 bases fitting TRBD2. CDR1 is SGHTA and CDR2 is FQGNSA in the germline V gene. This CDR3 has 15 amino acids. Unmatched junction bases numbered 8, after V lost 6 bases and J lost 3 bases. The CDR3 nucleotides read TGTGCCAGCAGTCCTAGGGCGGGGGTCTACAATGAGCAGTTCTTC. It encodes CASSPRAGVYNEQFF.

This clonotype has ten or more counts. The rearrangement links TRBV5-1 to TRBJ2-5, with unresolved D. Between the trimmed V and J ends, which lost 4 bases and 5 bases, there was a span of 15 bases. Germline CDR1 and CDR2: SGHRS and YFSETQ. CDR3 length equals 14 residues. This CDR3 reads CASSREKVAETQYF. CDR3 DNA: TGCGCCAGCAGCCGTGAAAAGGTTGCGGAGACCCAGTACTTC.

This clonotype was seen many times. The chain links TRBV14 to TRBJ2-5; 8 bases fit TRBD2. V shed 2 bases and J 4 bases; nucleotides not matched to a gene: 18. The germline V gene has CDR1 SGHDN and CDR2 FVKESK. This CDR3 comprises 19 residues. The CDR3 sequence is CASSQSRRGALLSRETQYF. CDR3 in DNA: TGTGCCAGCAGCCAAAGTCGGCGGGGGGCCTTGCTATCCCGAGAGACCCAGTACTTC.

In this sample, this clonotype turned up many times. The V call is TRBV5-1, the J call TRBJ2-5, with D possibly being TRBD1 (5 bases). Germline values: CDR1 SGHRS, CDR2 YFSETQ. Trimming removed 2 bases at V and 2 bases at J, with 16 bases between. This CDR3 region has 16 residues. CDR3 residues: CASSFPPRTSQETQYF. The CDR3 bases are TGCGCCAGCAGCTTCCCCCCCCGGACATCGCAAGAGACCCAGTACTTC.

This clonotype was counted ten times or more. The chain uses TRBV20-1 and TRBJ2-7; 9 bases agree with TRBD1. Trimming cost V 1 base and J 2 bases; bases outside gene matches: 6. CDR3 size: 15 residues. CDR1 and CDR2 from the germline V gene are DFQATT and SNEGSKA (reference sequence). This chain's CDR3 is CSARASDRGPYEQYF. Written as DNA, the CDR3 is TGCAGTGCTAGAGCTTCGGACAGGGGTCCCTACGAGCAGTACTTC.

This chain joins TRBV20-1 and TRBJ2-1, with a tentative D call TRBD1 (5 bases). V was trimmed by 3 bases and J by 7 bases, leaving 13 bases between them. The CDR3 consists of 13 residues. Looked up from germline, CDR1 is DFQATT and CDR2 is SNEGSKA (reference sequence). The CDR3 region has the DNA TGCAGTGCTAGTATTGGGGCGTCAAATGAGCAGTTCTTC. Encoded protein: CSASIGASNEQFF.

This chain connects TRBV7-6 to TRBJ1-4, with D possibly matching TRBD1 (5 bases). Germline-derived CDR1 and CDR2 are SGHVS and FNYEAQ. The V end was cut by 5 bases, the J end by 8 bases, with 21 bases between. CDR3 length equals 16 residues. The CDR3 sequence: CASSQKSVQGAEKLFF. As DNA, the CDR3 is TGTGCCAGCAGCCAAAAGTCGGTGCAGGGAGCCGAAAAACTGTTTTTT.

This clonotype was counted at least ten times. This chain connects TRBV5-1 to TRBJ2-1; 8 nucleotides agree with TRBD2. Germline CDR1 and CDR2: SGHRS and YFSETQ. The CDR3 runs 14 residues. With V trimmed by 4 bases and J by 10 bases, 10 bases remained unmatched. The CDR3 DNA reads TGCGCCAGCAGCCCGGGACTAGACTCGGGCGAGCAGTTCTTC. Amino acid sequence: CASSPGLDSGEQFF.

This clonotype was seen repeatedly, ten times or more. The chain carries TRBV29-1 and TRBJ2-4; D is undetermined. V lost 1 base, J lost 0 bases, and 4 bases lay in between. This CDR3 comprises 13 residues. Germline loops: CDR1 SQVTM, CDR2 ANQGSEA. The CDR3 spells CSVEVLAKNIQYF. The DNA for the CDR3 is TGCAGCGTTGAAGTGCTAGCCAAAAACATTCAGTACTTC.